This T cell receptor beta chain originates from a study of vaccination and CD4 T cells after COVID-19. In this sample, this clonotype turned up a few times. The antigen is undetermined. Treatment meaning: roughly 11-day PBMC culture with coronavirus spike peptide pools or control peptides (ViraFEST assay). First, ViraFEST expanded antigen-specific T cells with peptide pools, and next it sequenced the TCRs. Trimming pared 4 bases from V and 3 bases from J, leaving 15 bases between. Looked up from germline, CDR1 is MNHEY and CDR2 is SMNVEV (reference sequence). The CDR3 length is 15 residues. Sequencing of the DNA from cultured CD4+ T cells was carried out with the Oncomine TCR Beta short-read assay. MiXCR, run by TCRdb on the PCR reads, gives a single entry per CDR3 protein. Here the sample spans around 19,000 distinct CDR3 sequences, 60% being singletons.

Sequenced material: CD4+ T cells from blood, cultured in vitro, taken after SARS-CoV-2 vaccination. The gene calls are TRBV27 and TRBJ1-2; D possibly corresponds to TRBD1 (6 bases). The TCR sequence derives from a human donor who had recovered from COVID-19. For the CDR3, the DNA is TGTGCCAGCAGTTCACCATTCAGGGGTGACTATGGCTACACCTTC. Protein sequence: CASSSPFRGDYGYTF.